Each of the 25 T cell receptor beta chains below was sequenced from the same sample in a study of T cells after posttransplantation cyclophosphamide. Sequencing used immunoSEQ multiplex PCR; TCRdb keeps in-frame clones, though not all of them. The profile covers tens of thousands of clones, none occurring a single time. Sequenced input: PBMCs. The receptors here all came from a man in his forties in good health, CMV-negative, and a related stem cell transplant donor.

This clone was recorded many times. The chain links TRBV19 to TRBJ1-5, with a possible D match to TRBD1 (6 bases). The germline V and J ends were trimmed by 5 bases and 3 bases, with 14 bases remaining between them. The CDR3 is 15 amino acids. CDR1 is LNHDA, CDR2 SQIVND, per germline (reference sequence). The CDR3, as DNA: TGTGCCAGTAGTTTCAACAGGGTTGCCAATCAGCCCCAGCATTTT. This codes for CASSFNRVANQPQHF.

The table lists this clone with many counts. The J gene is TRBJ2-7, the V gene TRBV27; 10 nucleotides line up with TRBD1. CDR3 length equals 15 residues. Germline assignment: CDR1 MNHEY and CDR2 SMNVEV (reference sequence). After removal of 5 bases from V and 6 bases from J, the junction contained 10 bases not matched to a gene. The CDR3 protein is CASSQGGQGFSEQYF. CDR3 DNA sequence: TGTGCCAGCAGTCAAGGGGGACAGGGGTTTAGCGAGCAGTACTTC.

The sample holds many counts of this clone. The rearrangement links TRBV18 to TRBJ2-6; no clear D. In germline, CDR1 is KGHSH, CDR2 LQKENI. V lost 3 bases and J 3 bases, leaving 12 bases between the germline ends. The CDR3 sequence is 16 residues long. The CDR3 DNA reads TGTGCCAGCTCACCGATTTTCGGTCGTGGGGCCAACGTCCTGACTTTC. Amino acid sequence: CASSPIFGRGANVLTF.

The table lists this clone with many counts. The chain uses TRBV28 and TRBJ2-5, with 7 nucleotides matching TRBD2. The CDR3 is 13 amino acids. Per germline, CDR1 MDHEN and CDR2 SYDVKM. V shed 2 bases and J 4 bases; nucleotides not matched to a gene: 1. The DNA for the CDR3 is TGTGCCAGCAGTTTAACGGGAGGAGAGACCCAGTACTTC. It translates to CASSLTGGETQYF.

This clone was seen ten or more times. CDR3 loop: CASSLRWRQVSAFF. The CDR3 coding sequence is TGTGCCAGCAGTTTAAGGTGGCGCCAGGTGTCAGCTTTCTTT. The J gene is TRBJ1-1, the V gene TRBV28; no clear D gene. This CDR3 spans 14 amino acids. Trimming removed 2 bases from V and 10 bases from J, with 17 bases in between. Germline loops: CDR1 MDHEN, CDR2 SYDVKM.

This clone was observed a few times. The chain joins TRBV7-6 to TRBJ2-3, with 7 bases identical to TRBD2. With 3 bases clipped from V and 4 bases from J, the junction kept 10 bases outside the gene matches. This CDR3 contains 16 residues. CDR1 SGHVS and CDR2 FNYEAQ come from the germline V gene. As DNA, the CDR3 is TGTGCCAGCAGCTTGAGCCGGGTGGGGGGGGCAGATACGCAGTATTTT. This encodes CASSLSRVGGADTQYF. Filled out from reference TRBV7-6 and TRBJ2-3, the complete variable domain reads GAGVSQSPRYKVTKRGQDVALRCDPISGHVSLYWYRQALGQGPEFLTYFNYEAQQDKSGLPNDRFSAERPEGSISTLTIQRTEQRDSAMYRCASSLSRVGGADTQYFGPGTRLTVL.

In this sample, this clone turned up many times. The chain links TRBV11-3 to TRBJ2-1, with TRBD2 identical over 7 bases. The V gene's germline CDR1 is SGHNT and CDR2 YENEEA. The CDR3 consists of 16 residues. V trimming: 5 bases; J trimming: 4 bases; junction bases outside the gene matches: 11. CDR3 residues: CASSDGGRELYNEQFF. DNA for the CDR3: TGTGCCAGCAGCGACGGAGGGCGGGAGTTATACAATGAGCAGTTCTTC. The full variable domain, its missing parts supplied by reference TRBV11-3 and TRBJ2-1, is EAGVVQSPRYKIIEKKQPVAFWCNPISGHNTLYWYLQNLGQGPELLIRYENEEAVDDSQLPKDRFSAERLKGVDSTLKIQPAELGDSAVYLCASSDGGRELYNEQFFGPGTRLTVL.

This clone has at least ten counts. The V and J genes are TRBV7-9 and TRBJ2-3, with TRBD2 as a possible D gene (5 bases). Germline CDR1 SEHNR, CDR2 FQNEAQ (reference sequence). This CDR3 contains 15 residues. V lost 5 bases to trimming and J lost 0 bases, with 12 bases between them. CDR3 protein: CASSALGGSTDTQYF. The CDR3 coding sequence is TGTGCCAGCAGCGCCCTCGGCGGGAGCACAGATACGCAGTATTTT.

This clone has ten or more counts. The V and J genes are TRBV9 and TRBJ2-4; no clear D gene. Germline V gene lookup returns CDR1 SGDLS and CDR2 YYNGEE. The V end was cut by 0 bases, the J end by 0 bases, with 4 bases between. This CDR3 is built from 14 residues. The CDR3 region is CASSVGLAKNIQYF. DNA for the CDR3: TGTGCCAGCAGCGTAGGGCTAGCCAAAAACATTCAGTACTTC. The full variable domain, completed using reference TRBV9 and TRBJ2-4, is DSGVTQTPKHLITATGQRVTLRCSPRSGDLSVYWYQQSLDQGLQFLIQYYNGEERAKGNILERFSAQQFPDLHSELNLSSLELGDSALYFCASSVGLAKNIQYFGAGTRLSVL.

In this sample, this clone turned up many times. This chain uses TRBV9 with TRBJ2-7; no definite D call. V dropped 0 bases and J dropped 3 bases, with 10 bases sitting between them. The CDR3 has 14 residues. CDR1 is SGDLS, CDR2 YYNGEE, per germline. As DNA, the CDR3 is TGTGCCAGCAGCGTAGATCCTAGTAGCTACGAGCAGTACTTC. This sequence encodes CASSVDPSSYEQYF.

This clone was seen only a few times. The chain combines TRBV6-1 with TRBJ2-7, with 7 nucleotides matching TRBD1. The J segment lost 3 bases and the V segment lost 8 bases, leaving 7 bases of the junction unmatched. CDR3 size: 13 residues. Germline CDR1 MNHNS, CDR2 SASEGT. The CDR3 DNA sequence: TGTGCCAGCTTGGGGGCAGGGGGCTACGAGCAGTACTTC. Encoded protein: CASLGAGGYEQYF.

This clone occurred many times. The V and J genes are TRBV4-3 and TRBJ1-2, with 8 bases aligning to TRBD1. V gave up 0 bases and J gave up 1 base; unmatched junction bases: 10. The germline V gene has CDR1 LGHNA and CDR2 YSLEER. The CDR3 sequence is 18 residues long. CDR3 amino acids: CASSQDRTGTGSNYGYTF. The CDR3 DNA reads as TGCGCCAGCAGCCAAGATAGGACAGGGACGGGAAGTAACTATGGCTACACCTTC.

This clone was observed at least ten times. This CDR3 is CASSLRPTGSGNTIYF. The CDR3 coding sequence is TGTGCCAGCAGCTTACGGCCCACGGGCTCTGGAAACACCATATATTTT. The genes are TRBV11-2 and TRBJ1-3; D remains unclear. Between the trimmed V and J ends, which lost 2 bases and 0 bases, there was a span of 11 bases. Germline V lookup: CDR1 SGHAT, CDR2 FQNNGV. The CDR3 runs to 16 residues.

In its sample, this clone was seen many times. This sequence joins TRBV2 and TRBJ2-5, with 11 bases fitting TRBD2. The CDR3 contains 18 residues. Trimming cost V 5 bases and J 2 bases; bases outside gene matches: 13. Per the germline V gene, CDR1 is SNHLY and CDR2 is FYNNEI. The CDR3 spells CASSPIMRLAGIQETQYF. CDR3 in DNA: TGTGCCAGCAGTCCTATCATGCGACTAGCGGGAATACAAGAGACCCAGTACTTC.

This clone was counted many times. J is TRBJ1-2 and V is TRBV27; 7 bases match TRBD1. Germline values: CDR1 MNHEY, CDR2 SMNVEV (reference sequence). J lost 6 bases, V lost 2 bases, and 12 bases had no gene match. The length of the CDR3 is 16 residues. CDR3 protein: CASSLRPQQGKDGYTF. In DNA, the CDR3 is TGTGCCAGCAGTTTAAGACCTCAACAGGGGAAGGATGGCTACACCTTC.

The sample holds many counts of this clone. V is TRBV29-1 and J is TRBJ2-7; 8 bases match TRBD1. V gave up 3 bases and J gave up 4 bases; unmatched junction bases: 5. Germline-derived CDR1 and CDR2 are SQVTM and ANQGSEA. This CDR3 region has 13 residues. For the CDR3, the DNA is TGCAGCGTTGAGTTGGGGACAGGATACGAGCAGTACTTC. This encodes CSVELGTGYEQYF.

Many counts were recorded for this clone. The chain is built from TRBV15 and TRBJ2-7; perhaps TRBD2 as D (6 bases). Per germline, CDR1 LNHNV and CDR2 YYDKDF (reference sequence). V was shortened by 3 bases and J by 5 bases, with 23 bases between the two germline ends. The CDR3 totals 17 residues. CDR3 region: CATSRAPSGLGVDEQYF. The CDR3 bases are TGTGCCACCAGCAGGGCGCCTTCGGGACTCGGGGTAGACGAGCAGTACTTC.

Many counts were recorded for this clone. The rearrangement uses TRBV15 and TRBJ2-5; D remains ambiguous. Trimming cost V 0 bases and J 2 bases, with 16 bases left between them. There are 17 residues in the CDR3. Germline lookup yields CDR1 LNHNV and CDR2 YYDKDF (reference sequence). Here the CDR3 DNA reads TGTGCCACCAGCAGAGATCGTCCAGGCGCCACACAAGAGACCCAGTACTTC. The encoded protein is CATSRDRPGATQETQYF.

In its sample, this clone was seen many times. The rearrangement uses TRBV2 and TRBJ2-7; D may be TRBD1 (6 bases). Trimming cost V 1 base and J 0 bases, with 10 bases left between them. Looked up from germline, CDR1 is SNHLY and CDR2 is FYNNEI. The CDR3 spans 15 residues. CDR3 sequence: CASSEVRDNSYEQYF. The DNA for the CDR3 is TGTGCCAGCAGTGAAGTGAGGGACAACTCCTACGAGCAGTACTTC.

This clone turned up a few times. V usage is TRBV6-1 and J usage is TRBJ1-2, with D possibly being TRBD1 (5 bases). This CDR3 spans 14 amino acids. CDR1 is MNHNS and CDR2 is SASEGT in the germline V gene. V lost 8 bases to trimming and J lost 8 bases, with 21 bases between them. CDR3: CASSDWRGSGGYTF. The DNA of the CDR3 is TGTGCCAGCTCCGATTGGAGGGGATCGGGAGGCTACACCTTC.

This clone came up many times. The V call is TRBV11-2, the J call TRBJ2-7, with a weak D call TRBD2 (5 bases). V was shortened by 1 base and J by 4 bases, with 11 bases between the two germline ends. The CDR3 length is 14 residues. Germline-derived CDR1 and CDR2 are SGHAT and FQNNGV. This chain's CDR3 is CASSLGGSSYEQYF. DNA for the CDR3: TGTGCCAGCAGCTTAGGAGGGTCCTCATACGAGCAGTACTTC. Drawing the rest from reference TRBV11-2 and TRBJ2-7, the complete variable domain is EAGVAQSPRYKIIEKRQSVAFWCNPISGHATLYWYQQILGQGPKLLIQFQNNGVVDDSQLPKDRFSAERLKGVDSTLKIQPAKLEDSAVYLCASSLGGSSYEQYFGPGTRLTVT.

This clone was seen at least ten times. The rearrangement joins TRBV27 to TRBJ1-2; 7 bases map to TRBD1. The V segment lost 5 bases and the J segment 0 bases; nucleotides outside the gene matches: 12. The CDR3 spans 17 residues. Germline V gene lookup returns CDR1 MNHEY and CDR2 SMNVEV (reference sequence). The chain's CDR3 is CASSQWTGGRSNYGYTF. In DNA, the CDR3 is TGTGCCAGCAGTCAGTGGACAGGAGGACGATCTAACTATGGCTACACCTTC.

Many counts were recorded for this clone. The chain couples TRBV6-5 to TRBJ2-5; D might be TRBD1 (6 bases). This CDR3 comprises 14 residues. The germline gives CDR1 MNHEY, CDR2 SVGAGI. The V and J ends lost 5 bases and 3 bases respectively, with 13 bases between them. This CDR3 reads CASSADPGEETQYF. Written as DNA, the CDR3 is TGTGCCAGCAGTGCCGACCCAGGGGAAGAGACCCAGTACTTC.

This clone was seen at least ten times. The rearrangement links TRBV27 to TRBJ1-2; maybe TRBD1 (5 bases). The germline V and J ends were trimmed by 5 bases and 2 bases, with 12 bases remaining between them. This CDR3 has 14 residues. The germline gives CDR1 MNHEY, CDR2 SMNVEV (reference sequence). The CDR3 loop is CASSPTAPNYGYTF. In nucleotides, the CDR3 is TGTGCCAGCAGTCCGACAGCGCCCAACTATGGCTACACCTTC.

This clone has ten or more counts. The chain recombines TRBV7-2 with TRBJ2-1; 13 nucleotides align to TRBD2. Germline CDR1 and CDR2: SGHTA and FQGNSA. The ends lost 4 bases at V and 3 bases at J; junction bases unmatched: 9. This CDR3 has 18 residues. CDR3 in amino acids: CASSSGRGLAGRYNEQFF. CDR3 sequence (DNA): TGTGCCAGCAGCTCCGGTAGGGGACTAGCGGGACGCTACAATGAGCAGTTCTTC.